This TCR beta chain was sequenced for a study of T cell responses to AZD1222 COVID-19 vaccine. Assay used: immunoSEQ multiplex PCR; TCRdb lists only in-frame clones, some missing. Altogether more than 140,000 clones are present, approximately 89% being singletons, with the ten largest covering approximately 2.3%. This CDR3 is built from 15 residues. Trimming cost V 9 bases and J 4 bases, with 20 bases left between them. The germline V gene has CDR1 LNHNV and CDR2 YYDKDF (reference sequence). J is TRBJ2-3 and V is TRBV15, with no clear D. The sequence was obtained from an adult in good health. Sequenced here: peripheral blood, sampled on day 0 of AZD1222 vaccination. The CDR3 DNA follows: TGTGCCACAGGCCGGCGCGCCAGAGGACCAGATACGCAGTATTTT. This translates into CATGRRARGPDTQYF.